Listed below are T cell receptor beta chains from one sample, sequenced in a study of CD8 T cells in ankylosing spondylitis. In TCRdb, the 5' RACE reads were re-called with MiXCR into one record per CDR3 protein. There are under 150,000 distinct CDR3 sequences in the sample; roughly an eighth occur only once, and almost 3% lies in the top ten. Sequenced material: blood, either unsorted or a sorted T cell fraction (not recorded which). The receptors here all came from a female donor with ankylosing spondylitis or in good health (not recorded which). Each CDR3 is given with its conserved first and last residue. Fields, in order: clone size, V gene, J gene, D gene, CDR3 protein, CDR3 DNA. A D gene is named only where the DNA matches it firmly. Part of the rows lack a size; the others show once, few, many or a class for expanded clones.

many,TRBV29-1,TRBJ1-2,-,CSVESGFYGYTF,TGCAGCGTTGAGTCAGGGTTCTATGGCTACACCTTC
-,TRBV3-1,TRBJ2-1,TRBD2,CASSQIAGDEQFF,TGTGCCAGCAGCCAAATAGCGGGGGACGAGCAGTTCTTC
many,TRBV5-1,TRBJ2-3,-,CASSLLDPSTDTQYF,TGCGCCAGCAGCTTACTAGATCCTAGCACAGATACGCAGTATTTT
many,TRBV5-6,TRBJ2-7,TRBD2,CASSLRLAGDRRSTEQYF,TGTGCCAGCAGCCTTCGACTAGCGGGGGACCGCCGTTCCACCGAGCAGTACTTC
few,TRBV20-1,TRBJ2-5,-,CSATAPGIQETQYF,TGCAGTGCTACAGCCCCGGGGATCCAAGAGACCCAGTACTTC
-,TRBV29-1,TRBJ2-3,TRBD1,CSVTGDETDTQYF,TGCAGCGTGACAGGGGATGAAACAGATACGCAGTATTTT
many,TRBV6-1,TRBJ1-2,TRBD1,CASAETGANYGYTF,TGTGCCAGCGCTGAGACAGGGGCCAACTATGGCTACACCTTC
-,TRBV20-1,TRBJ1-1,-,CSRTFGGPTEAFF,TGCTCCCGCACCTTCGGGGGCCCTACTGAAGCTTTCTTT
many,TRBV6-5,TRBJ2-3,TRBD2,CASSYLKGAGGADTQYF,TGTGCCAGCAGTTACCTTAAAGGGGCGGGAGGAGCAGATACGCAGTATTTT
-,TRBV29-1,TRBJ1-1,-,CSVGVESEAFF,TGCAGCGTAGGAGTTGAATCGGAAGCTTTCTTT
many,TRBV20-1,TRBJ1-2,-,CSAREGFGYTF,TGCAGTGCCAGAGAAGGCTTCGGCTACACCTTC
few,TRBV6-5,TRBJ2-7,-,CASRSRGPNLFYEQHF,TGTGCCAGCAGATCTCGGGGGCCTAACCTTTTCTACGAGCAGCACTTC
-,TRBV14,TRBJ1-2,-,CASSRGRADYGYTF,TGTGCCAGCAGCCGGGGGCGCGCGGACTATGGCTACACCTTC
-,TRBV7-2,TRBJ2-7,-,CASLQGAREQYF,TGTGCCAGCTTACAGGGAGCTCGCGAGCAGTACTTC
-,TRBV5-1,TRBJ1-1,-,CASSTRVGTEAFF,TGCGCCAGCAGCACAAGAGTGGGCACTGAAGCTTTCTTT
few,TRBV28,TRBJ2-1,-,CASSDARQYYNEQFF,TGTGCCAGCAGTGACGCGCGGCAGTACTACAATGAGCAGTTCTTC